The TCR beta chain described here comes from a study of regulatory T cells in long-lasting Graves disease. This clonotype turned up a few times. Arm-PCR of CDR3 regions and iRepertoire HTBI primers were the basis on which TCR beta libraries were built. In TCRdb, the multiplex PCR reads were re-called with MiXCR into one record per CDR3 protein. The sample gives around 430,000 distinct CDR3 sequences, about 22% of which show up once; less than 15% is in the top ten. The germline gives CDR1 DFQATT, CDR2 SNEGSKA (reference sequence). The CDR3 sequence is 12 residues long. Time point meaning: persistent/refractory GD, antithyroid drugs over 5 years with positive TRAb. RNA isolated from PBMCs was used to make the TCR library.

This TCR was recovered from a female donor with Graves disease. This material consisted of peripheral blood mononuclear cells (PBMCs), taken when the disease was refractory, from a patient treated with antithyroid drugs. V gene TRBV20-1 combines with J gene TRBJ1-4; D is uncertain. CDR3 nucleotide sequence: TGCGTTATCAGGAACTTGAATGAAAAACTGTTTTTT. Amino acids: CVIRNLNEKLFF.